The 6 T cell receptor beta chains listed next were all sequenced from one sample in a study of breast tumors, draining lymph nodes, adjacent tissues. Samples came from axillary lymph nodes draining the breast cancer. TCRdb re-derived calls from the multiplex PCR reads in MiXCR, one entry per CDR3 protein. The data contain around 250,000 distinct CDR3 sequences, roughly a third of them singletons. The sequenced material came from axillary lymph node tissue. Receptors were obtained from a female donor with breast cancer. Some clones in this sample may be carry-over from other donors' samples.

This clonotype was detected ten times or more. The rearrangement links TRBV2 to TRBJ2-5; possible D gene TRBD2, 5 bases. CDR3 length equals 15 residues. The ends were cut back, 6 bases at V and 2 bases at J, with 16 bases in the middle. Germline CDR1 reads SNHLY; CDR2 reads FYNNEI. The CDR3 is CASSPFGSRQETQYF. The CDR3 DNA reads TGTGCCAGCAGCCCCTTTGGGAGTCGGCAAGAGACCCAGTACTTC.

This clonotype was recorded at least ten times. The V and J genes are TRBV27 and TRBJ1-2; D perhaps matches TRBD1 (5 bases). V lost 6 bases, J lost 0 bases, and 5 bases lay in between. This CDR3 is 12 amino acids long. Germline loops: CDR1 MNHEY, CDR2 SMNVEV (reference sequence). CDR3 residues: CASRGPNYGYTF. The CDR3 DNA sequence: TGTGCCAGCAGGGGGCCTAACTATGGCTACACCTTC.

This clonotype was seen at least ten times. The chain couples TRBV20-1 to TRBJ2-4; D is ambiguous. CDR1 and CDR2 from the germline V gene are DFQATT and SNEGSKA (reference sequence). CDR3 length: 13 residues. Trimming cost V 6 bases and J 0 bases, with 9 bases left between them. CDR3 bases: TGCAGTGCCATCCAGCTAGCCAAAAACATTCAGTACTTC. It translates to CSAIQLAKNIQYF.

This clonotype was counted ten times or more. This chain connects TRBV5-4 to TRBJ2-3; 9 nucleotides line up with TRBD2. Trimming cost V 5 bases and J 1 base; bases outside gene matches: 5. The length of the CDR3 is 15 residues. The germline gives CDR1 SGHNT, CDR2 YYREEE (reference sequence). CDR3 DNA: TGTGCCAGCAGTCGTCGACTAGCGGGCACAGATACGCAGTATTTT. Translation gives CASSRRLAGTDTQYF.

This clonotype has just one count. The chain uses TRBV28 and TRBJ1-5; the D gene is possibly TRBD1 (6 bases). The CDR3 contains 15 residues. V lost 6 bases and J 10 bases, leaving 22 bases between the germline ends. Germline CDR1 and CDR2: MDHEN and SYDVKM. The CDR3 loop reads CASSTGIGGHGPQHF. The CDR3 DNA follows: TGTGCCAGCAGCACAGGGATTGGGGGCCACGGACCCCAGCATTTT.

V usage is TRBV3-1 and J usage is TRBJ2-3, with 10 bases fitting TRBD2. Trimming took 8 bases from V and 4 from J; bases not matched to a gene: 6. The CDR3 is 14 amino acids. Germline assignment: CDR1 LGHDT and CDR2 YNNKEL (reference sequence). The CDR3 DNA reads as TGTGCCAGCGGGGGACTAGCGAACTCAGATACGCAGTATTTT. Protein product: CASGGLANSDTQYF.